This is a list of T cell receptor beta chains from one sample in a study of cytomegalovirus exposure and HLA in healthy donors. The data were produced by immunoSEQ multiplex PCR, yet TCRdb's version contains in-frame clones alone and is incomplete. The sample shows 90,000 to 140,000 clones, roughly 12% of them seen only once. The sample consisted of PBMCs. All receptors derive from a man aged 35 to 55 in good health and CMV-seropositive. CDR3s include the opening cysteine and the closing phenylalanine or tryptophan. The D gene is left open where the match is weak. Clone size is shown for a subset of rows, as once, few, many or a class of expanded clone.

TRBV4-1	few	-	TRBJ2-5	TGCGCCAGCAGCATTCTTCTGGGGCCAAAAGAGACCCAGTACTTC	CASSILLGPKETQYF
TRBV27	-	TRBD2	TRBJ2-1	TGTGCCAGCAGTTTATCTAGCGGGACGACCTACAATGAGCAGTTCTTC	CASSLSSGTTYNEQFF
TRBV30	few	TRBD1	TRBJ1-1	TGTGCCTATCAGGGGGGGAACACTGAAGCTTTCTTT	CAYQGGNTEAFF
TRBV6-5	-	TRBD2	TRBJ2-1	TGTGCCAGCAGTTACTTAGCGGGAGGGCCCTCTGAGCAGTTCTTC	CASSYLAGGPSEQFF
TRBV4-1	-	TRBD2	TRBJ2-1	TGCGCCAGCAGCCAAACCAGCGGGAGGGGATACAATGAGCAGTTCTTC	CASSQTSGRGYNEQFF
TRBV19	-	TRBD1	TRBJ1-2	TGTGCCAGTAGTATTGCAGGGGGCATTGGCTATGGCTACACCTTC	CASSIAGGIGYGYTF
TRBV11-2	few	TRBD1	TRBJ2-3	TGTGCCAGCAGCTCAACAGGGGGCCCCGCAGATACGCAGTATTTT	CASSSTGGPADTQYF
TRBV4-1	-	-	TRBJ2-7	TGCGCCAGCAGCCAAGATATGGGTCTAGCGAGAAGGGAGCAGTACTTC	CASSQDMGLARREQYF
TRBV7-2	few	TRBD1	TRBJ1-1	TGTGCCAGCAGCATAACGACAGGGGGGTATGAAGCTTTCTTT	CASSITTGGYEAFF
TRBV5-1	-	TRBD1	TRBJ2-7	TGCGCCAGCAGCTCACTTCAGGGGGCGGACGAGCAGTACTTC	CASSSLQGADEQYF
TRBV2	-	-	TRBJ1-2	TGTGCCAGCAGTGAAGGGCTGGCTAACTATGGCTACACCTTC	CASSEGLANYGYTF
TRBV9	-	-	TRBJ2-3	TGTGCCAGCAGCCCTCAGTGGGGCGCAGATACGCAGTATTTT	CASSPQWGADTQYF
TRBV10-3	-	TRBD2	TRBJ2-1	TGTGCCATCAGTGGTAGCGGGAGATTCGGTAATGAGCAGTTCTTC	CAISGSGRFGNEQFF
TRBV27	-	-	TRBJ2-3	TGTGCCAGCAGAAGCCCCTACACAGATACGCAGTATTTT	CASRSPYTDTQYF
TRBV6-1	-	TRBD2	TRBJ2-3	TGTGCCGTTGGGAGGGGTGGATCTAGCACAGATACGCAGTATTTT	CAVGRGGSSTDTQYF
TRBV2	few	TRBD2	TRBJ2-1	TGTGCCAGCAGTGAGGGACTAGCATACAATGAGCAGTTCTTC	CASSEGLAYNEQFF
TRBV9	-	-	TRBJ2-2	TGTGCCAGCAGCCGACAGGTAAACACCGGGGAGCTGTTTTTT	CASSRQVNTGELFF
TRBV28	-	TRBD1	TRBJ2-5	TGTGCCAGCAGTTCCTTCGGGACAGGGAACAGGGCCCAGTACTTC	CASSSFGTGNRAQYF
TRBV19	few	-	TRBJ2-3	TGTGCCAGTAGTATCCTGGGAGTCAGCACAGATACGCAGTATTTT	CASSILGVSTDTQYF
TRBV28	-	TRBD1	TRBJ2-4	TGTGCCAGCAGGACAGGGAGTCTTAAAAACATTCAGTACTTC	CASRTGSLKNIQYF
TRBV10-3	-	TRBD2	TRBJ2-1	TGTGCCATCAGTGACCCTCCGGGACTACGCACGAATGAGCAGTTCTTC	CAISDPPGLRTNEQFF
TRBV19	few	-	TRBJ2-7	TGTGCCAGTAGTGCGAGACATCCCTACGAGCAGTACTTC	CASSARHPYEQYF
TRBV9	few	-	TRBJ2-2	TGTGCCAGCAGCGCCAGCGGGGAGCTGTTTTTT	CASSASGELFF
TRBV7-3	-	-	TRBJ2-5	TGTGCCAGCAGCCGACTGGAAGACAGGTACGAGACCCAGTACTTC	CASSRLEDRYETQYF
TRBV4-1	-	TRBD1	TRBJ1-1	TGCGCCAGCAGCCAAGTGGGGACAGGGCTTCGCACTGAAGCTTTCTTT	CASSQVGTGLRTEAFF
TRBV27	-	TRBD1	TRBJ2-7	TGTGCCAGCAGTATTACCGGGACAGCATCCTACGAGCAGTACTTC	CASSITGTASYEQYF
TRBV10-1	-	-	TRBJ1-1	TGCGCCAGCAGTGAGCCGACTGGGAACACTGAAGCTTTCTTT	CASSEPTGNTEAFF
TRBV6-1	-	TRBD2	TRBJ2-5	TGTGCCAGCAGTGCCGGGAGGGGCGAGACCCAGTACTTC	CASSAGRGETQYF
TRBV9	-	TRBD1	TRBJ2-7	TGTGCCAGCAGCGTAGTCGCAGGGGGCAGCGAGCAGTACTTC	CASSVVAGGSEQYF
TRBV5-1	-	TRBD2	TRBJ2-7	TGCGCCAGCAGCCCTGGGACTAGCGGGAGGGGGCGCGAGCAGTACTTC	CASSPGTSGRGREQYF
TRBV19	-	TRBD1	TRBJ2-1	TGTGCCAGTAGTAAGGTCCATGGACAGGGGGCTGGAGATGAGCAGTTCTTC	CASSKVHGQGAGDEQFF
TRBV7-7	few	-	TRBJ2-3	TGTGCTAGCAGCCCCGGGATTCATTCCACAGATACGCAGTATTTT	CASSPGIHSTDTQYF
TRBV18	few	-	TRBJ1-1	TGTGCCTCTTTCCAAGGTCCCAGGACTGAAGCTTTCTTT	CASFQGPRTEAFF
TRBV16	-	-	TRBJ1-5	TGTGCCAGCAGCCAAATTTTGCGGGGGCGGTTCAATCAGCCCCAGCATTTT	CASSQILRGRFNQPQHF
TRBV29-1	few	-	TRBJ2-6	TGCAGAGTTGGTAATTTGTGGCAACCTGGGGCCAACGTCCTGACTTTC	CRVGNLWQPGANVLTF
TRBV5-8	few	-	TRBJ2-1	TGTGCCAGCAGCTTCGAGAGAGTTTACCGCAATGAGCAGTTCTTC	CASSFERVYRNEQFF
TRBV11-1	few	TRBD1	TRBJ1-1	TGTGCCAGCAGCCGATTCCGGGACAGCAACACTGAAGCTTTCTTT	CASSRFRDSNTEAFF
TRBV7-6	-	TRBD2	TRBJ2-1	TGTGCCAGCAGGGATTTGCGGGAGGGTTACAATGAGCAGTTCTTC	CASRDLREGYNEQFF
TRBV29-1	-	-	TRBJ1-2	TGCAGCGTTTCTGGCGCAGCGGACTATGGCTACACCTTC	CSVSGAADYGYTF
TRBV5-4	few	TRBD1	TRBJ1-4	TGTGCCAGCAGCTTGCAGGGGGCGGCTGAAAAACTGTTTTTT	CASSLQGAAEKLFF
TRBV28	-	-	TRBJ2-7	TGTGCCAGCAGTTTAGACGTAGCGGTAAGCTCCTACGAGCAGTACTTC	CASSLDVAVSSYEQYF
TRBV7-9	few	-	TRBJ1-5	TGTGCCAGCAGCCCCTTCGACAGTCAGCCCCAGCATTTT	CASSPFDSQPQHF
TRBV30	few	TRBD2	TRBJ2-3	TGTGCCTGGAGGAACCTAGCGGGGGGCCCCCAGGAGTATTTT	CAWRNLAGGPQEYF
TRBV18	few	TRBD1	TRBJ1-1	TGTGCCAGCTCACCGCCGGGACAGGGAACCATGAACACTGAAGCTTTCTTT	CASSPPGQGTMNTEAFF
TRBV7-9	-	-	TRBJ1-5	TGTGCCAGCAGCTTAGCCGCGGGACGGATCAATCAGCCCCAGCATTTT	CASSLAAGRINQPQHF
TRBV6-1	few	-	TRBJ2-3	TGTGCCAGCAGTGAACGACTAGACTTTGATACGCAGTATTTT	CASSERLDFDTQYF
TRBV25-1	-	TRBD2	TRBJ2-5	TGTGCCAGCAGTGAAGTAGCGGGAGGGGGGGAGACCCAGTACTTC	CASSEVAGGGETQYF
TRBV5-1	few	-	TRBJ1-1	TGCGCCAGCAGCTGGTCGGGGGGGTCGGAGAACACTGAAGCTTTCTTT	CASSWSGGSENTEAFF
TRBV2	few	-	TRBJ1-5	TGTGCCAGCAGGGAGAGGGTAGGCAATCAGCCCCAGCATTTT	CASRERVGNQPQHF
TRBV28	-	-	TRBJ1-2	TGTGCCAGCAGGGCCGGGACTTCTAGACATGGCTACACCTTC	CASRAGTSRHGYTF
TRBV21-1	few	-	TRBJ1-2	TGTGCCAGCAGCAAAGCCAGGGGGAACCATGGCTACACCTTC	CASSKARGNHGYTF
TRBV6-5	few	-	TRBJ2-7	TGTGCCAGCAGTTCCGGGGGATACGAGCAGTACTTC	CASSSGGYEQYF
TRBV6-4	few	TRBD2	TRBJ2-2	TGTGCCAGCCGGACTAGCGTGAACACCGGGGAGCTGTTTTTT	CASRTSVNTGELFF
TRBV27	few	-	TRBJ2-1	TGTGCCAGCAGTTCCTCCCACAATGAGCAGTTCTTC	CASSSSHNEQFF
TRBV7-8	once	-	TRBJ2-5	TGTGCCAGCAGTAAGCGGCGCCAAGAGACCCAGTACTTC	CASSKRRQETQYF
TRBV7-9	few	TRBD2	TRBJ2-5	TGTGCCAGCAGCCCGAGGGTCACTAGCGGGAGGGAGACCCAGTACTTC	CASSPRVTSGRETQYF
TRBV6-1	few	-	TRBJ1-2	TGTGCCAGCACGGGGAACCTCAACTATGGCTACACCTTC	CASTGNLNYGYTF
TRBV10-2	-	-	TRBJ1-5	TGCGCCAGCAGTCTCCACCAGGGACTTAATCAGCCCCAGCATTTT	CASSLHQGLNQPQHF
TRBV27	-	TRBD2	TRBJ2-3	TGTGCCAGCAGCATTGGGGGGGGAGCAGATACGCAGTATTTT	CASSIGGGADTQYF
TRBV19	few	-	TRBJ1-5	TGTGCCAGTAGTGCGAGAGGAGTTAGTGTTCAGCCCCAGCATTTT	CASSARGVSVQPQHF